These 19 T cell receptor beta chains originate from one sample sequenced in a study of cytomegalovirus exposure and HLA in healthy donors. Primers included in the PCR were 60 Vbeta and 13 Jbeta primers. Sequencing was performed with immunoSEQ multiplex PCR; in TCRdb, only in-frame clones are kept and a portion is missing. The sample yields roughly 200,000 clones, 80% seen once. Material: PBMCs. The receptors derive from a man aged 40-49 years in good health and CMV-seronegative.

The chain links TRBV5-4 to TRBJ1-6, with 12 positions matching TRBD1. There are 16 residues in the CDR3. J gave up 9 bases and V 4 bases, and 8 bases lay outside the gene matches. Germline V gene sequence: CDR1 SGHNT, CDR2 YYREEE (reference sequence). The CDR3 DNA reads TGTGCCAGCAGCCGGGGGACAGGGGGCGAAGGTTCACCCCTCCACTTT. Translation: CASSRGTGGEGSPLHF.

This rearrangement joins TRBV7-2 to TRBJ2-1; TRBD2 matches at 16 bases. V lost 5 bases to trimming and J lost 7 bases; unmatched junction nucleotides: 8. Germline V gene lookup returns CDR1 SGHTA and CDR2 FQGNSA. This CDR3 has 17 amino acids. The CDR3 nucleotides read TGTGCCAGCAGCCTAAGAGGGACTAGCGGGGGGGGGAATGAGCAGTTCTTC. Amino acid sequence: CASSLRGTSGGGNEQFF.

The CDR3 DNA reads TGTGCCAGCAGCCCCGACCCCGCGGGGAATCAGCCCCAGCATTTT. Translated: CASSPDPAGNQPQHF. The V and J genes are TRBV5-4 and TRBJ1-5; D gene unclear. Looked up from germline, CDR1 is SGHNT and CDR2 is YYREEE (reference sequence). V was pared by 4 bases and J by 4 bases, with 15 bases between. CDR3 length: 15 residues. The full variable domain, with the rest looked up from reference TRBV5-4 and TRBJ1-5, is ETGVTQSPTHLIKTRGQQVTLRCSSQSGHNTVSWYQQALGQGPQFIFQYYREEENGRGNFPPRFSGLQFPNYSSELNVNALELDDSALYLCASSPDPAGNQPQHFGDGTRLSIL.

The chain recombines TRBV12-5 with TRBJ2-5, with D possibly being TRBD2 (6 bases). Germline CDR1 reads LGHNT; CDR2 reads FRNRAP. The germline V and J ends were trimmed by 0 bases and 3 bases, with 11 bases remaining between them. The CDR3 extends over 15 amino acids. The CDR3: CASGLVAGRKETQYF. The CDR3 region has the DNA TGTGCTAGTGGTTTGGTGGCGGGGCGCAAAGAGACCCAGTACTTC.

The V gene is TRBV6-5, the J gene TRBJ2-5; D may be TRBD2 (5 bases). Matching the DNA end better, TRBJ2-7 makes the J call doubtful. CDR3 length: 14 residues. Germline V lookup: CDR1 MNHEY, CDR2 SVGAGI. The CDR3, as DNA: TGTGCCAGCAGTCCCATCGGAGGCTCCTACGAGCAGTACTTC. Protein product: CASSPIGGSYEQYF.

This clone has just a few counts. This chain connects TRBV18 to TRBJ1-4, with D possibly matching TRBD1 (5 bases). This CDR3 spans 16 amino acids. The germline V gene has CDR1 KGHSH and CDR2 LQKENI. Trimming removed 4 bases at V and 2 bases at J, with 14 bases between. The CDR3 nucleotides read TGTGCCAGCTCACTCAGACAGTTTAGGACTAATGAAAAACTGTTTTTT. As protein: CASSLRQFRTNEKLFF.

This clone was observed a single time. The genes are TRBV7-9 and TRBJ2-7; TRBD1 aligns across 8 bases. The germline V gene encodes CDR1 SEHNR and CDR2 FQNEAQ (reference sequence). J was trimmed by 5 bases and V by 3 bases; bases with no gene match: 3. The CDR3 is made up of 13 amino acids. In DNA form, the CDR3 reads TGTGCCAGCAGCTTGGACAGGGCCCACGAGCAGTACTTC. Translation gives CASSLDRAHEQYF.

The J gene is TRBJ2-7, the V gene TRBV7-6; TRBD2 is a possible D gene (6 bases). V was trimmed by 5 bases and J by 0 bases, leaving 11 bases between them. CDR1 and CDR2 from the germline V gene are SGHVS and FNYEAQ. CDR3 length: 14 residues. CDR3 amino acids: CASSRRDSSYEQYF. The CDR3 DNA reads as TGTGCCAGCAGCCGTCGGGACTCCTCCTACGAGCAGTACTTC.

V usage is TRBV9 and J usage is TRBJ1-6, with D possibly TRBD1 on 5 matching bases. This CDR3 spans 14 amino acids. Germline values: CDR1 SGDLS, CDR2 YYNGEE. V was clipped by 3 bases and J by 5 bases, with 9 bases between them. The CDR3 here is CASSGQSDNSPLHF. For the CDR3, the DNA is TGTGCCAGCAGCGGACAGAGTGATAATTCACCCCTCCACTTT.

The chain employs TRBV7-3 and TRBJ2-7, with a possible D match to TRBD1 (5 bases). Germline V lookup: CDR1 SGHTA, CDR2 FQGTGA. V dropped 5 bases and J dropped 6 bases, with 14 bases sitting between them. The CDR3 extends over 13 amino acids. CDR3 in amino acids: CASSAPGSTEQYF. CDR3 DNA sequence: TGTGCCAGCAGCGCTCCAGGGTCAACCGAGCAGTACTTC.

J is TRBJ1-4 and V is TRBV5-1; D not resolved. This CDR3 has 14 amino acids. The germline V and J ends were trimmed by 2 bases and 4 bases, with 9 bases remaining between them. CDR1 and CDR2 from the germline V gene are SGHRS and YFSETQ. The CDR3: CASSFSQNNEKLFF. CDR3 DNA: TGCGCCAGCAGCTTTTCACAGAATAATGAAAAACTGTTTTTT.

This rearrangement joins TRBV4-3 to TRBJ2-7, with 8 positions matching TRBD2. J was trimmed by 2 bases and V by 9 bases; bases with no gene match: 6. Germline CDR1 LGHNA, CDR2 YSLEER. The CDR3 consists of 13 residues. The DNA for the CDR3 is TGCGCCAGGACGCCGGGACTAGCCTACGAGCAGTACTTC. Protein product: CARTPGLAYEQYF.

The genes are TRBV2 and TRBJ2-6; a possible D gene is TRBD2 (5 bases). There are 15 residues in the CDR3. V was pared by 0 bases and J by 2 bases, with 5 bases between. Germline values: CDR1 SNHLY, CDR2 FYNNEI. The CDR3 region is CASSEAGAGANVLTF. CDR3 DNA sequence: TGTGCCAGCAGTGAAGCCGGGGCTGGGGCCAACGTCCTGACTTTC.

This chain connects TRBV5-1 to TRBJ2-5, with 10 bases identical to TRBD1. The junction had 5 bases not matched to a gene; V was cut back by 4 bases and J by 2 bases. CDR1 is SGHRS and CDR2 is YFSETQ in the germline V gene. The CDR3 is 15 residues long. The CDR3 loop reads CASSHDRGRQETQYF. As DNA, the CDR3 is TGCGCCAGCAGCCATGACAGGGGGCGACAAGAGACCCAGTACTTC.

The chain recombines TRBV6-1 with TRBJ2-7, with TRBD2 matching over 7 bases. Germline values: CDR1 MNHNS, CDR2 SASEGT. CDR3 length: 15 residues. V was clipped by 3 bases and J by 3 bases; unmatched bases: 8. The chain's CDR3 is CASSDLGTTFYEQYF. CDR3 nucleotide sequence: TGTGCCAGCAGTGATTTAGGGACTACCTTCTACGAGCAGTACTTC.

The chain is built from TRBV11-1 and TRBJ1-1; a possible D gene is TRBD1 (5 bases). CDR3 length: 15 amino acids. The germline CDR1 and CDR2 sequences are SGHAT and FQDESV (reference sequence). The V end was cut by 1 base, the J end by 0 bases, with 9 bases between. The CDR3 nucleotides read TGTGCCAGCAGCTTAGACCCGACAGTGAACACTGAAGCTTTCTTT. As protein: CASSLDPTVNTEAFF.

This chain links TRBV6-6 with TRBJ1-1; maybe TRBD1 (5 bases). This CDR3 comprises 13 residues. Per the germline V gene, CDR1 is MNHNY and CDR2 is SVGAGI (reference sequence). The V gene lost 5 bases and the J gene lost 2 bases, with 9 bases spanning the gap. The CDR3 nucleotides read TGTGCCAGCAGTACACAGGCCAACACTGAAGCTTTCTTT. This translates into CASSTQANTEAFF.

This chain connects TRBV5-1 to TRBJ1-4; 9 bases are a match to TRBD1. V dropped 4 bases and J dropped 5; count of bases not matched to a gene: 6. Germline values: CDR1 SGHRS, CDR2 YFSETQ. The CDR3 extends over 15 amino acids. CDR3 bases: TGCGCCAGCAGCCCCACCGGGACAGGGAATGAAAAACTGTTTTTT. Its protein product is CASSPTGTGNEKLFF.

This sequence joins TRBV5-1 and TRBJ1-1, with TRBD1 matching 7 bases. V lost 4 bases, J lost 8 bases, and 2 bases stayed unmatched. This CDR3 spans 11 amino acids. The germline V gene has CDR1 SGHRS and CDR2 YFSETQ. The CDR3 nucleotides are TGCGCCAGCAGCCAGGGGGGCGAAGCTTTCTTT. Translation: CASSQGGEAFF. The full variable domain, completed using reference TRBV5-1 and TRBJ1-1, is KAGVTQTPRYLIKTRGQQVTLSCSPISGHRSVSWYQQTPGQGLQFLFEYFSETQRNKGNFPGRFSGRQFSNSRSEMNVSTLELGDSALYLCASSQGGEAFFGQGTRLTVV.